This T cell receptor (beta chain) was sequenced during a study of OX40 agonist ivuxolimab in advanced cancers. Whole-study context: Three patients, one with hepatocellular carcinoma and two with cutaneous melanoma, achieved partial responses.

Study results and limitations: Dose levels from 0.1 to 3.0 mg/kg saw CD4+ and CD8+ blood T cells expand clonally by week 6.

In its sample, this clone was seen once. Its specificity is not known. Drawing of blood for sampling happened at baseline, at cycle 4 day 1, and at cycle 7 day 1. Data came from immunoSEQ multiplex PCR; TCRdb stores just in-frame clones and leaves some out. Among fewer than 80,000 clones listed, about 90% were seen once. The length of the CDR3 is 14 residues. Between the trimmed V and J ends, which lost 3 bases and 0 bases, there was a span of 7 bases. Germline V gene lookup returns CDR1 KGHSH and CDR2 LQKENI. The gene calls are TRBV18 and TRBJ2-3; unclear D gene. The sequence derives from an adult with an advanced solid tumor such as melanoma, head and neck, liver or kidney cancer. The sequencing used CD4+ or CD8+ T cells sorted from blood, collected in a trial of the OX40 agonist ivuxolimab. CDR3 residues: CASSPTLSTDTQYF. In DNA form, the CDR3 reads TGTGCCAGCTCACCTACTTTGAGCACAGATACGCAGTATTTT.